The following is a T cell receptor (beta chain) sequence with its context. Its antigen remains unidentified. No base quality values were provided; no much bigger clone lies one nucleotide off. This specimen comes from a study of early T cells in non-severe SARS-CoV-2 infection (dated by TCRdb to about 2021). Regarding the research as a whole: Bulk RNA from unsorted whole blood was used for TCR sequencing, so alpha and beta chains could not be paired.

A case-control design nested within a healthcare worker cohort in London, UK, was used, with weekly nasopharyngeal swab PCR tests and blood sampling performed. Healthcare workers were recruited between 23 and 31 March 2020, during the week of the UK lockdown, and were followed weekly for up to roughly 15 weeks. Study-level results and caveats: Matching against VDJdb was skewed toward anti-spike CD8 responses, likely underestimated virus-specific expansions, and missed private and CD4 specificities.

Library preparation was by 5' RACE. For sequencing, a NextSeq 500 was employed. Unique molecular identifiers were attached to individual cDNA molecules in the TCR library protocol so that sequencing error and PCR bias could be corrected. TCR alpha and beta chains were both sequenced, and the abundances of alpha and beta sequences in each sample were closely correlated with each other. Under the source paper's analysis protocol: Decombinator V4 was used to annotate TCR sequences for V gene, J gene and CDR3. Expanded TCRs were defined as changing significantly between any two time points under a Poisson model with p below 0.0001. TCR abundances were normalised to the total number of TCRs sequenced per sample and expressed as counts per million. VDJdb, accessed on 1 November 2021, was searched for TCRs annotated for CMV, EBV and SARS-CoV-2, and TCRs annotated for more than one antigen were excluded. TCRdb reanalyzed the raw reads on its own, using fastp at Q25 for trimming and MiXCR for clone calling, and kept in-frame beta chains. Identical CDR3 proteins give one entry, which carries the most common genes and DNA. None of the V and J calls come from the authors' own analysis; TCRdb made them. Here the sample has tens of thousands of distinct CDR3 sequences; approximately 6.2% occur a single time. Clones ranked in the top ten supply 3.9% of the sample.

The specimen was whole blood. The clonotype originates from an adult who was a healthcare worker with PCR-confirmed SARS-CoV-2 infection or an uninfected control (not recorded which).

The DNA sequence is given as TGCAGTGCTAGAGGGACAGGTCTAGGGTTATATCAGCCCCAGCATTTT. This is translated as CSARGTGLGLYQPQHF. The chain couples TRBV20-1 to TRBJ1-5; the junction holds 7 bases that match TRBD1. From the cysteine through the phenylalanine, the CDR3 covers 16 amino acids. CDR3 DNA is the only sequence kept; it has 48 bases, read in frame from the first base. CDR1 DFQATT and CDR2 SNEGSKA were looked up in the germline V gene (reference sequence). Unmatched junction bases come to 11, with V trimmed by 1 base and J by 5 bases.